This paragraph covers one TCR beta chain sequence. The antigen is not known. These data are taken from a study of cytomegalovirus exposure and HLA in healthy donors. PCR used 60 Vbeta primers and 13 Jbeta primers. Here immunoSEQ multiplex PCR was the method, and the copy in TCRdb shows in-frame clones only, minus some. The table records 110,000 or so clones, around 74% of them present only once. Study results and limitations: Later findings reportedly placed an Asian-associated ancestry cluster below the roughly 670-donor mean for N-insertions.

The germline CDR1 and CDR2 sequences are SEHNR and FQNEAQ (reference sequence). The CDR3 is 15 residues long. The V gene lost 4 bases and the J gene lost 5 bases, with 15 bases spanning the gap. The gene calls are TRBV7-9 and TRBJ2-1, with D unclear. The sequence was collected from a man aged 40-55 years in good health and CMV-seronegative. The sample was PBMCs. CDR3 DNA sequence: TGTGCCAGCAGCTCCCGTCAGCAGGCGAACAATGAGCAGTTCTTC. This sequence encodes CASSSRQQANNEQFF.